This T cell receptor (beta chain) was retrieved from a study of T cells after yellow fever vaccination. Study background: In the case of low-cell-number fractions, SMART-Seq v4 Ultra Low Input was used for preparation. Regarding the study as a whole: A faster peak, day 5 versus 15, was reached by the weaker secondary response. A small proportion of clonotypes was detected in both the CD4 and CD8 compartments.

Researchers made TCR cDNA using 5'RACE template switching, and this step added a universal primer site and UMIs. TCRdb ran MiXCR on the 5' RACE reads and lists one entry per CDR3 protein. The repertoire holds a few hundred thousand distinct CDR3 sequences, with roughly 6.1% as singletons. J gave up 1 base and V 3 bases, and 11 bases lay outside the gene matches. The CDR3 is 18 amino acids. Concerning this clonotype: The antigen is undetermined.

The material was PBMCs, obtained 5 days after the yellow fever booster vaccination. This sequence was found in a man aged 25-45 years who received the YFV17D yellow fever vaccine. The chain carries TRBV12-3 or TRBV12-4 and TRBJ2-1; the match to TRBD2 covers 8 bases. Here the CDR3 reads CASSFRVSGIGSYNEQFF. The CDR3 DNA reads as TGTGCCAGCAGTTTTCGGGTTAGCGGGATAGGGTCCTACAATGAGCAGTTCTTC.